This TCR beta chain derives from a study of OX40 agonist ivuxolimab in advanced cancers. Regarding the research as a whole: Ivuxolimab was a fully human IgG2 agonistic monoclonal antibody targeting the costimulatory receptor OX40 (CD134). Partial responses occurred in three dose-escalation patients: two with cutaneous melanoma and one with hepatocellular carcinoma. Intravenous ivuxolimab was administered to patients every 2 weeks at six dose levels: 0.01, 0.1, 0.3, 1.5, 3 and 10 mg/kg. Among the approximately 54 dose-escalation patients, about 20 had hepatocellular carcinoma, around 15 melanoma, 9 renal cell carcinoma and 9 head and neck cancer. The point of sequencing TCRbeta in the periphery was to test whether ivuxolimab changed TCR sequence diversity and drove clonal T-cell expansion. The monotherapy dose-escalation portion (N ≈ 52 patients) of the phase I ivuxolimab trial is reported in the paper. Prior anti-PD-1, anti-PD-L1 or anti-CTLA-4 therapy was permitted, and checkpoint inhibitors had been received by about 37% of dose-escalation patients. In the dose-escalation cohort, 70% to 85% of patients were male, and the mean age was approximately 60 years, with a range of roughly 23 to 85.

CDR1 and CDR2 (SGHNT, YYREEE) derive from the germline V gene (reference sequence). From its cysteine to its phenylalanine, the CDR3 spans 15 amino acids. Of the read, only the CDR3 DNA is kept; its 45 bases are in frame from base 1. From V the trimming removes 0 bases and from J it removes 5 bases, while the gene matches leave 6 bases of the junction unaccounted for. With regard to this clone: Its binding antigen is unknown. Base qualities are not recorded, but no much larger clone differs from it by a single base.

Genomic DNA was extracted from sorted cells for sequencing of the TCRbeta CDR3 region. TCRbeta CDR3 regions were sequenced using the immunoSEQ Assay. This immuneACCESS table, as held by TCRdb, lists in-frame sequences with V and J called but not all clones. Of the missing ones, under half trace to an unresolved V gene in checked studies; the others have no known cause. The sample table shows 74,000 or so clones, and more than 70% are seen once. Roughly 2.1% of the sample goes to the ten largest clones. The trial excluded patients who had a history of autoimmune disease or were on systemic immunosuppression. In every dose cohort, peripheral blood was drawn for TCR sequencing at baseline, cycle 4 day 1, and cycle 7 day 1. The samples were taken from a phase I, first-in-human, multicenter, open-label dose-escalation trial of ivuxolimab. Adults with locally advanced or metastatic melanoma, renal cell, hepatocellular, or head and neck squamous cell carcinoma were enrolled in the trial. Before TCR sequencing, CD4+ T cells and CD8+ T cells from peripheral blood were sorted into separate populations.

The investigation overall reported the following: In the 0.1-3.0 mg/kg groups, partial responders were among the patients with the lowest normalized peripheral clonal expansion, particularly in CD8+ T cells. On average, CD8+ T cells showed more expanded clones than CD4+ T cells after ivuxolimab. At doses of 0.1 to 3.0 mg/kg, clonal expansion of both CD4+ and CD8+ T cells in blood was seen between baseline and week 6. Which antigens the clonally expanded peripheral T cells were specific for was not determined. Low levels of normalized T-cell clonal expansion were also seen in some nonresponding patients.

The sequence derives from an adult with an advanced solid tumor such as melanoma, head and neck, liver or kidney cancer. The V and J segments used are TRBV5-4 and TRBJ1-1, with 8 junctional bases fitting TRBD1. Source: CD4+ or CD8+ T cells sorted from blood, taken in a trial of the OX40 agonist ivuxolimab. The DNA reads as follows: TGTGCCAGCAGCTTGGAGACAGGGGTTGGGACTGAAGCTTTCTTT. Its amino acids are CASSLETGVGTEAFF.